Below are 29 T cell receptor beta chains sequenced from a single sample in a study of T cells in Graves' hyperthyroidism and ophthalmopathy. Authors of the study amplified TCR beta CDR3 regions from RNA transcripts. The primer set for the first-round RT-PCR of the TCR CDR3 was HTBI. One entry per CDR3 protein results from TCRdb running MiXCR on the multiplex PCR reads. In the table there are 550,000 to 700,000 distinct CDR3 sequences, approximately 14% of which are singletons. The sequenced sample consisted of blood. All receptors derive from a woman between 35 and 50 years old with Graves' ophthalmopathy.

The chain has TRBV12-3 or TRBV12-4 and TRBJ2-7; possibly TRBD2 for D (5 bases). The CDR3 loop spans 13 amino acids. The V and J ends lost 7 bases and 6 bases respectively, with 16 bases between them. The CDR3 nucleotides are TGTGCCAGCACCCCAGCCCACAGCGGCGAGCAGTACTTC. Translated: CASTPAHSGEQYF.

The rearrangement joins TRBV18 to TRBJ1-2, with a possible D match to TRBD1 (6 bases). The V end was cut by 3 bases, the J end by 4 bases, with 15 bases between. This CDR3 contains 15 residues. The V gene's germline CDR1 is KGHSH and CDR2 LQKENI. This CDR3 is CASSPTGTAIYGYTF. The DNA for the CDR3 is TGTGCCAGCTCACCCACAGGGACCGCTATCTATGGCTACACCTTC.

The V gene is TRBV27, the J gene TRBJ1-1; 7 bases map to TRBD1. The germline gives CDR1 MNHEY, CDR2 SMNVEV (reference sequence). J was trimmed by 4 bases and V by 3 bases; bases with no gene match: 8. CDR3 length equals 15 residues. As DNA, the CDR3 is TGTGCCAGCAGTTTTACAGGGGAGCTTGGCACTGAAGCTTTCTTT. Encoded protein: CASSFTGELGTEAFF.

This clonotype was observed many times. The chain employs TRBV6-1 and TRBJ1-3, with a tentative D call TRBD1 (5 bases). The CDR3 consists of 15 residues. Germline V lookup: CDR1 MNHNS, CDR2 SASEGT. Trimming pared 6 bases from V and 0 bases from J, leaving 12 bases between. The DNA for the CDR3 is TGTGCCAGCAGCCCGACAGCTTACTCTGGAAACACCATATATTTT. This translates into CASSPTAYSGNTIYF.

This clonotype was detected ten times or more. The chain has TRBV29-1 and TRBJ1-1; the D gene is possibly TRBD1 (5 bases). V was cut by 6 bases and J by 0 bases, with 11 bases left in between. CDR3 length: 13 amino acids. From germline, CDR1 is SQVTM and CDR2 ANQGSEA. The CDR3 nucleotides read TGCAGCGTATCTGGGGGTCTGAACACTGAAGCTTTCTTT. Encoded protein: CSVSGGLNTEAFF. Filled out from reference TRBV29-1 and TRBJ1-1, the complete variable domain reads SAVISQKPSRDICQRGTSLTIQCQVDSQVTMMFWYRQQPGQSLTLIATANQGSEATYESGFVIDKFPISRPNLTFSTLTVSNMSPEDSSIYLCSVSGGLNTEAFFGQGTRLTVV.

This clonotype was seen at least ten times. The chain recombines TRBV15 with TRBJ2-5; possibly TRBD1 for D (6 bases). The CDR3 has 14 amino acids. The germline gives CDR1 LNHNV, CDR2 YYDKDF (reference sequence). Trimming shortened V by 5 bases and J by 1 base, and 11 bases separated the two germline ends. The CDR3 spells CATSFGQFQETQYF. CDR3 nucleotides: TGTGCCACCAGCTTCGGACAGTTCCAAGAGACCCAGTACTTC.

This clonotype was observed many times. The chain combines TRBV30 with TRBJ2-7, with a tentative D call TRBD2 (5 bases). Germline CDR1 is GTSNPN and CDR2 is SVGIG (reference sequence). Trimming stripped 8 bases from V and 1 base from J, with 9 bases between. CDR3 length equals 11 residues. This CDR3 reads CAGSDSYEQYF. CDR3 nucleotide sequence: TGTGCCGGTAGCGATTCCTACGAGCAGTACTTC.

The gene calls are TRBV13 and TRBJ2-4; maybe TRBD2 (6 bases). Germline V CDR1 and CDR2: PRHDT, FYEKMQ (reference sequence). Trimming cost V 5 bases and J 0 bases, with 17 bases left between them. This CDR3 spans 17 amino acids. DNA for the CDR3: TGTGCCAGCAGCCGAAGGACGGGGGACGTAGCCAAAAACATTCAGTACTTC. Its protein is CASSRRTGDVAKNIQYF.

This clonotype was observed a handful of times. The V gene is TRBV12-3 or TRBV12-4, the J gene TRBJ1-3; D is perhaps TRBD1 (6 bases). CDR3 length: 14 amino acids. V lost 4 bases and J lost 4, with 11 bases in between. CDR3: CASSSRTEGNTIYF. The CDR3 coding sequence is TGTGCCAGCAGTTCCAGGACAGAGGGAAACACCATATATTTT.

This clonotype was counted many times. The J gene is TRBJ1-2, the V gene TRBV6-2 or TRBV6-3; 7 bases match TRBD1. The V and J ends lost 2 bases and 2 bases, in that order; junction bases with no gene match: 5. The CDR3 has 15 amino acids. The germline V gene has CDR1 MNHEY and CDR2 SVGEGT. The chain's CDR3 is CASSYPTGANYGYTF. In DNA form, the CDR3 reads TGTGCCAGCAGTTACCCTACAGGGGCCAACTATGGCTACACCTTC.

This rearrangement joins TRBV5-1 to TRBJ1-1; D unresolved. The V gene's germline CDR1 is SGHRS and CDR2 YFSETQ. Trimming took 7 bases from V and 3 from J, leaving 10 bases between them. The CDR3 runs to 12 residues. CDR3 DNA: TGCGCCAGCGCCTTTACGGACACTGAAGCTTTCTTT. It specifies CASAFTDTEAFF.

This clonotype was counted between two and nine times. CDR3 sequence (DNA): TGTGCCAGTAGTCGGGCCGCTGGCTACACCTTC. Amino acid sequence: CASSRAAGYTF. The chain is built from TRBV19 and TRBJ1-2, with unresolved D. The CDR3 has 11 amino acids. From germline, CDR1 is LNHDA and CDR2 SQIVND (reference sequence). The V end lost 5 bases, the J end lost 7 bases, and 8 bases lay between the germline ends.

This clonotype was seen repeatedly, ten times or more. V gene TRBV6-1 combines with J gene TRBJ2-7, with 9 bases aligning to TRBD1. CDR3 length: 15 amino acids. CDR1 MNHNS and CDR2 SASEGT come from the germline V gene. The V segment lost 4 bases and the J segment 0 bases; nucleotides outside the gene matches: 4. CDR3 in amino acids: CASSATGGPSYEQYF. The CDR3 DNA reads TGTGCCAGCAGTGCGACAGGGGGACCCTCCTACGAGCAGTACTTC.

There are a few counts of this clonotype. The gene calls are TRBV20-1 and TRBJ2-5; the D gene is possibly TRBD1 (6 bases). There are 19 residues in the CDR3. With 1 base removed from V and 1 base from J, the gap between germline ends came to 25 bases. Germline lookup yields CDR1 DFQATT and CDR2 SNEGSKA (reference sequence). In DNA form, the CDR3 reads TGCAGTGCTAGAGGCCTTGGGGTATCCATCCAGGGGTCCCAAGAGACCCAGTACTTC. Protein: CSARGLGVSIQGSQETQYF.

This clonotype has at least ten counts. The CDR3 is CASSDGTSGPYEQYF. The CDR3, as DNA: TGTGCCAGCAGTGATGGGACTAGCGGTCCCTACGAGCAGTACTTC. This chain uses TRBV2 with TRBJ2-7; 11 bases map to TRBD2. With 3 bases clipped from V and 2 bases from J, the junction kept 3 bases outside the gene matches. The germline gives CDR1 SNHLY, CDR2 FYNNEI. The CDR3 sequence is 15 residues long. Full variable domain (outside the CDR3, taken from reference TRBV2 and TRBJ2-7): EPEVTQTPSHQVTQMGQEVILRCVPISNHLYFYWYRQILGQKVEFLVSFYNNEISEKSEIFDDQFSVERPDGSNFTLKIRSTKLEDSAMYFCASSDGTSGPYEQYFGPGTRLTVT.

This clonotype was seen at least ten times. This chain uses TRBV9 with TRBJ2-3; 11 nucleotides line up with TRBD2. From germline, CDR1 is SGDLS and CDR2 YYNGEE. The CDR3 covers 16 residues. V shed 3 bases, J shed 1 base, and the junction held 4 bases outside the gene matches. CDR3 DNA sequence: TGTGCCAGCAGCGCCCTTAGCGGGGGGGGCACAGATACGCAGTATTTT. Translated: CASSALSGGGTDTQYF.

CDR3 DNA sequence: TGTGCCAGCAGTGAATTTCTGGGGGGACTTGATTCACCCCTCCACTTT. Translating gives CASSEFLGGLDSPLHF. The rearrangement uses TRBV2 and TRBJ1-6; TRBD1 is a possible D gene (5 bases). Germline V lookup: CDR1 SNHLY, CDR2 FYNNEI. V shed 2 bases and J shed 8 bases, with 16 bases lying between them. The length of the CDR3 is 16 residues.

This clonotype showed up many times. The chain has TRBV11-2 and TRBJ2-7; 7 bases map to TRBD1. The V segment lost 1 base and the J segment 0 bases; nucleotides outside the gene matches: 9. The CDR3 totals 17 residues. Per germline, CDR1 SGHAT and CDR2 FQNNGV. This CDR3 reads CASSLVRRDRNSYEQYF. The CDR3 nucleotides read TGTGCCAGCAGCTTAGTTCGACGGGACAGAAACTCCTACGAGCAGTACTTC.

This clonotype was recorded many times. CDR3 in amino acids: CATSRDRVSRGNEQYF. The CDR3 bases are TGTGCCACCAGCAGAGACAGGGTGAGCCGAGGTAACGAGCAGTACTTC. The chain carries TRBV15 and TRBJ2-7, with a weak D call TRBD1 (5 bases). This CDR3 is built from 16 residues. Trimming removed 0 bases from V and 5 bases from J, with 17 bases in between. Germline-derived CDR1 and CDR2 are LNHNV and YYDKDF (reference sequence).

In this sample, this clonotype turned up many times. The rearrangement joins TRBV12-3 or TRBV12-4 to TRBJ1-2; unclear D gene. The CDR3 extends over 13 amino acids. V lost 4 bases and J 3 bases, leaving 9 bases between the germline ends. In nucleotides, the CDR3 is TGTGCCAGCAGTTCCACCCGGTACTATGGCTACACCTTC. Its protein is CASSSTRYYGYTF.

This clonotype showed up many times. This sequence joins TRBV5-1 and TRBJ2-5; tentative D call: TRBD1 (5 bases). Germline loops: CDR1 SGHRS, CDR2 YFSETQ. The V end was cut by 7 bases, the J end by 1 base, with 14 bases between. The CDR3 runs to 14 residues. This chain's CDR3 is CASRKTVSQETQYF. DNA for the CDR3: TGCGCCAGCCGAAAGACAGTGAGCCAAGAGACCCAGTACTTC.

This clonotype has at least ten counts. The chain uses TRBV20-1 and TRBJ1-4; a weak D match, TRBD1 (6 bases). V was cut by 1 base and J by 7 bases, with 13 bases left in between. The germline CDR1 and CDR2 sequences are DFQATT and SNEGSKA (reference sequence). The CDR3 covers 14 residues. This chain's CDR3 is CSARVGGLGEKLFF. The CDR3 coding sequence is TGCAGTGCTAGAGTAGGGGGTTTGGGTGAAAAACTGTTTTTT.

This clonotype has a count of ten or more. The chain recombines TRBV6-1 with TRBJ2-2; D may correspond to TRBD1 or TRBD2 (7 bases each). Per germline, CDR1 MNHNS and CDR2 SASEGT. V was trimmed by 3 bases and J by 6 bases, leaving 11 bases between them. This CDR3 has 14 amino acids. CDR3 sequence reads: CASSDQGGAGELFF. The CDR3 DNA follows: TGTGCCAGCAGTGATCAGGGGGGGGCCGGGGAGCTGTTTTTT.

This clonotype was recorded many times. The chain recombines TRBV29-1 with TRBJ2-7, with 11 positions matching TRBD2. The CDR3 runs to 15 residues. Per germline, CDR1 SQVTM and CDR2 ANQGSEA. Trimming removed 4 bases from V and 1 base from J; junction bases left unmatched: 6. As DNA, the CDR3 is TGCAGCGTTGGGGGACTAGCGGCCCTGTCCTACGAGCAGTACTTC. Amino acid sequence: CSVGGLAALSYEQYF.

This clonotype was seen more than once but under ten times. The chain combines TRBV28 with TRBJ2-2; D perhaps matches TRBD2 (7 bases). The CDR3 is 14 residues long. V lost 8 bases to trimming and J lost 0 bases, with 10 bases between them. Germline lookup yields CDR1 MDHEN and CDR2 SYDVKM. This CDR3 reads CASGGGANTGELFF. For the CDR3, the DNA is TGTGCCAGCGGGGGGGGCGCGAACACCGGGGAGCTGTTTTTT.

The gene calls are TRBV12-3 or TRBV12-4 and TRBJ2-5, with D unclear. The CDR3 loop spans 12 amino acids. Trimming took 5 bases from V and 9 from J, leaving 13 bases between them. CDR3 sequence: CASSPHFTAQYF. The CDR3 bases are TGTGCCAGCAGTCCCCACTTTACTGCCCAGTACTTC.

This clonotype was recorded many times. The J gene is TRBJ1-5, the V gene TRBV2, with D tentatively TRBD1 (6 bases). The V gene lost 2 bases and the J gene lost 3 bases, with 23 bases spanning the gap. Per germline, CDR1 SNHLY and CDR2 FYNNEI. The CDR3 has 19 amino acids. The CDR3 reads CASSERLGGRTFHNQPQHF. The CDR3 region has the DNA TGTGCCAGCAGTGAACGTTTGGGGGGCCGAACTTTTCACAATCAGCCCCAGCATTTT.

This clonotype was observed a few times. A much larger clone sits a single nucleotide away, making a read error possible. The chain links TRBV10-3 to TRBJ1-1; TRBD1 aligns across 7 bases. The CDR3 consists of 14 residues. Germline V lookup: CDR1 ENHRY, CDR2 SYGVKD. J gave up 4 bases and V 2 bases, and 4 bases lay outside the gene matches. The CDR3 DNA sequence: TGTGCCATCAGTGAGGACAGGGTGAGCACTGAAGCTTTCTTT. This gives the protein CAISEDRVSTEAFF.

In its sample, this clonotype was seen many times. The chain is built from TRBV27 and TRBJ1-2, with TRBD1 matching 7 bases. The V gene's germline CDR1 is MNHEY and CDR2 SMNVEV (reference sequence). The ends lost 5 bases at V and 7 bases at J; junction bases unmatched: 4. This CDR3 region has 12 residues. This CDR3 is CASSPSGGGYTF. The CDR3 DNA is TGTGCCAGCAGTCCTTCAGGGGGTGGCTACACCTTC.